This TCR beta chain was recorded in a study of T cells after yellow fever vaccination. Points on this clonotype: Its antigen is undetermined.

UMIs and a universal primer site were added when TCR cDNA was made by 5'RACE template switching. TCRdb re-called the 5' RACE reads with MiXCR, one entry per CDR3 protein. This table holds about 230,000 distinct CDR3 sequences, over 6.5% found once. Looked up from germline, CDR1 is MDHEN and CDR2 is SYDVKM. CDR3 size: 14 residues. After removal of 3 bases from V and 4 bases from J, the junction contained 3 bases not matched to a gene. The study, taken as a whole, reports: Weaker in magnitude, the secondary response showed a faster peak on day 5 versus 15. Post-booster reappearance was seen for most primary-vaccination clones (roughly 96% CD4, around 90% CD8).

The source of this sequence is a man aged 30-40 years who received the YFV17D yellow fever vaccine. This sample comprised CD4+ T cells sorted from PBMCs, obtained on the day of the yellow fever booster vaccination. The genes are TRBV28 and TRBJ2-5; 9 bases line up with TRBD1. CDR3 in DNA: TGTGCCAGCAGTTTCCACAGGGGGCGAGAGACCCAGTACTTC. It codes for CASSFHRGRETQYF.